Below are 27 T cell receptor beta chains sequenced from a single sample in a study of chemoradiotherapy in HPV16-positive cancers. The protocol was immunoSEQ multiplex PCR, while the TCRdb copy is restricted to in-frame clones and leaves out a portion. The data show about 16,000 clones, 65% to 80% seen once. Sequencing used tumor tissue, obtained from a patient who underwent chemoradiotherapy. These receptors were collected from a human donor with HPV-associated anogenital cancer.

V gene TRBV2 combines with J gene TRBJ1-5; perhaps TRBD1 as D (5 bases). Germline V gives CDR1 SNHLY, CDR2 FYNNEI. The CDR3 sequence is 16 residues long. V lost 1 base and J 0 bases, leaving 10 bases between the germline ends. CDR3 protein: CASSEGGTVSNQPQHF. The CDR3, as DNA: TGTGCCAGCAGTGAAGGGGGGACGGTTAGCAATCAGCCCCAGCATTTT.

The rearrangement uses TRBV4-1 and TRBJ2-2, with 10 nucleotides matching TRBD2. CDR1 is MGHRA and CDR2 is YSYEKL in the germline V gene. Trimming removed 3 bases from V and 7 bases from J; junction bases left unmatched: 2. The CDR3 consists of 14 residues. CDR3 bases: TGCGCCAGCAGCCAGGGACTAGCGCACGGGGAGCTGTTTTTT. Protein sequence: CASSQGLAHGELFF.

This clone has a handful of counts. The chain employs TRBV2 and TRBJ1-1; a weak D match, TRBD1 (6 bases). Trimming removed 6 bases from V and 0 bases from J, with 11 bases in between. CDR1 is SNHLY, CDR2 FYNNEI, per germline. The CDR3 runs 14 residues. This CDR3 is CASRVDRLNTEAFF. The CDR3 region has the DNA TGTGCCAGCAGGGTGGACAGATTGAACACTGAAGCTTTCTTT. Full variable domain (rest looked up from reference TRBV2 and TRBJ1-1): EPEVTQTPSHQVTQMGQEVILRCVPISNHLYFYWYRQILGQKVEFLVSFYNNEISEKSEIFDDQFSVERPDGSNFTLKIRSTKLEDSAMYFCASRVDRLNTEAFFGQGTRLTVV.

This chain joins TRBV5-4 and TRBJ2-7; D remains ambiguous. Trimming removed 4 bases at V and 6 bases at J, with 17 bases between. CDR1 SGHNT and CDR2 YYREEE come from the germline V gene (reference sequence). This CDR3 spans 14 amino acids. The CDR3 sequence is CASSPTGLAAEQYF. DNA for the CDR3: TGTGCCAGCAGCCCGACGGGTTTAGCTGCCGAGCAGTACTTC.

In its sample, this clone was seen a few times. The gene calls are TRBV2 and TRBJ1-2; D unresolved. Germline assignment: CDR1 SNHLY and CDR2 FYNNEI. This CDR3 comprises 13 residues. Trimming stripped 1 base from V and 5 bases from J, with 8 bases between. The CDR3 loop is CASSEGPRYGYTF. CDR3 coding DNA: TGTGCCAGCAGTGAAGGCCCTCGGTATGGCTACACCTTC.

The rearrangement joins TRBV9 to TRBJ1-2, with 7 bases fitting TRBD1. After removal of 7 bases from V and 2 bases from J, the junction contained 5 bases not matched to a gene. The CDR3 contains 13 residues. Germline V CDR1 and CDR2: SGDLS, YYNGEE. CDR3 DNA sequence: TGTGCCAGCGGTGGGACAGCAAACTATGGCTACACCTTC. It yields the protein CASGGTANYGYTF.

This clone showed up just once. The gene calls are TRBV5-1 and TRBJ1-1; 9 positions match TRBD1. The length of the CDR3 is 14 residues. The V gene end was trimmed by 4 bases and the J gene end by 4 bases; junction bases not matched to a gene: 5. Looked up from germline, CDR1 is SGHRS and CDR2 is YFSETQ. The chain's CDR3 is CASSGGQGGTEAFF. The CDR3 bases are TGCGCCAGCAGCGGGGGACAGGGTGGCACTGAAGCTTTCTTT. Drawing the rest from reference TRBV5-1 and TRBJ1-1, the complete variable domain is KAGVTQTPRYLIKTRGQQVTLSCSPISGHRSVSWYQQTPGQGLQFLFEYFSETQRNKGNFPGRFSGRQFSNSRSEMNVSTLELGDSALYLCASSGGQGGTEAFFGQGTRLTVV.

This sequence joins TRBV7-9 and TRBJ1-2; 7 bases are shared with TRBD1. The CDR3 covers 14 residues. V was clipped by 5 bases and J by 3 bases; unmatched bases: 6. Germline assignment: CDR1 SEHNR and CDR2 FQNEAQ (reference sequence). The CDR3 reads CASSEGAVDYGYTF. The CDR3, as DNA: TGTGCCAGCAGCGAGGGGGCTGTGGACTATGGCTACACCTTC.

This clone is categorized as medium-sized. CDR3 in amino acids: CASSFDEDTEAFF. In DNA form, the CDR3 reads TGCGCCAGCAGCTTCGACGAGGACACTGAAGCTTTCTTT. The genes are TRBV4-1 and TRBJ1-1; D is undetermined. The length of the CDR3 is 13 residues. CDR1 MGHRA and CDR2 YSYEKL come from the germline V gene. The V end lost 5 bases, the J end lost 3 bases, and 10 bases lay between the germline ends.

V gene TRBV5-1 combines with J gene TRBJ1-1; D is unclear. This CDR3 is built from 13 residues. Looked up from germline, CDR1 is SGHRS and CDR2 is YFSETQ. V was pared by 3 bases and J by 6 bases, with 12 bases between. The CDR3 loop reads CASSSDNGSEAFF. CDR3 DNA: TGCGCCAGCAGCTCCGATAATGGCTCTGAAGCTTTCTTT. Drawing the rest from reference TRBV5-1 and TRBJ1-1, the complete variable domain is KAGVTQTPRYLIKTRGQQVTLSCSPISGHRSVSWYQQTPGQGLQFLFEYFSETQRNKGNFPGRFSGRQFSNSRSEMNVSTLELGDSALYLCASSSDNGSEAFFGQGTRLTVV.

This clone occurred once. CDR3 sequence: CASSRDYGYTF. In DNA, the CDR3 is TGTGCCAGCAGCAGGGACTATGGCTACACCTTC. The rearrangement uses TRBV2 and TRBJ1-2, with D possibly TRBD1 on 5 matching bases. V was clipped by 6 bases and J by 3 bases, with 5 bases between them. CDR1 and CDR2 from the germline V gene are SNHLY and FYNNEI. This CDR3 is built from 11 residues.

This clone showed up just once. As DNA, the CDR3 is TGTGCCAGCAGTGACCCTAACCCGCATGACAGAAACCAAGAGACCCAGTACTTC. It translates to CASSDPNPHDRNQETQYF. The rearrangement links TRBV6-4 to TRBJ2-5; maybe TRBD1 (5 bases). In germline, CDR1 is MRHNA, CDR2 SNTAGT. With 2 bases removed from V and 0 bases from J, the gap between germline ends came to 19 bases. CDR3 length equals 18 residues.

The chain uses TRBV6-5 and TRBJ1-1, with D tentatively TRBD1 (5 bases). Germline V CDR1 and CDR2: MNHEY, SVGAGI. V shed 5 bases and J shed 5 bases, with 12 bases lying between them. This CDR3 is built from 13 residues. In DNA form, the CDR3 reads TGTGCCAGCAGTCGAGGGGAGCGGACTGAAGCTTTCTTT. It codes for CASSRGERTEAFF.

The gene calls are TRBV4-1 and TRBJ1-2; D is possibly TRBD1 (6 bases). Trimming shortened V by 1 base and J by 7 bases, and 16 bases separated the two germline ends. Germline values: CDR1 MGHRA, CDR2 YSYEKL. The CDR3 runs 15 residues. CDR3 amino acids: CASSQASGGGSGYTF. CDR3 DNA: TGCGCCAGCAGCCAAGCGTCGGGGGGCGGGAGTGGCTACACCTTC.

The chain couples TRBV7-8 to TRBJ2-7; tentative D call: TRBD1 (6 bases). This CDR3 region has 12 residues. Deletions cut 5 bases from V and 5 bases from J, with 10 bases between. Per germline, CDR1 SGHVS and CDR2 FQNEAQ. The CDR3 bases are TGTGCCAGCAGCCCGACAGGAAACGAGCAGTACTTC. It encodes CASSPTGNEQYF.

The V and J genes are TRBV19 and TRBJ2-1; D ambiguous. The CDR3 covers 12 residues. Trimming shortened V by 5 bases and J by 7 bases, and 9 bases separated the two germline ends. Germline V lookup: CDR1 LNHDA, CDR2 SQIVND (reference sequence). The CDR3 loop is CASSPFGNEQFF. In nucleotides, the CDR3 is TGTGCCAGTAGTCCTTTCGGGAATGAGCAGTTCTTC.

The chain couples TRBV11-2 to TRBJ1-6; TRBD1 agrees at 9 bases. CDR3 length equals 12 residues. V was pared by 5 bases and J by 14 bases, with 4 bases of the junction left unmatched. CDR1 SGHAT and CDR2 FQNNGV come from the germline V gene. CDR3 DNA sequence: TGTGCCAGCAGCCCAGGACAGGGGACCCTCCACTTT. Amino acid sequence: CASSPGQGTLHF.

The DNA for the CDR3 is TGCGCCAGCAAACCCGGACAGGGGGACCTCTACGAGCAGTACTTC. Amino acid sequence: CASKPGQGDLYEQYF. The chain combines TRBV4-1 with TRBJ2-7; TRBD1 aligns across 10 bases. J gave up 3 bases and V 7 bases, and 9 bases lay outside the gene matches. Per germline, CDR1 MGHRA and CDR2 YSYEKL. The CDR3 has 15 residues.

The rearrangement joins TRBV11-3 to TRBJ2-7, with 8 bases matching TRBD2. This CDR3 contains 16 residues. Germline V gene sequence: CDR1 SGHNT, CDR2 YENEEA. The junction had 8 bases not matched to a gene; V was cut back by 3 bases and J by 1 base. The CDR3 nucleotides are TGTGCCAGCAGCTTTCTGTCGGCTAGCGGGTCCTACGAGCAGTACTTC. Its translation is CASSFLSASGSYEQYF.

CDR3 in DNA: TGCGCCAGCAGCTTGGGAGACAGGAGCGGGAACACTGAAGCTTTCTTT. It yields the protein CASSLGDRSGNTEAFF. The V gene is TRBV5-1, the J gene TRBJ1-1; a weak D match, TRBD1 (6 bases). The CDR3 spans 16 residues. V lost 0 bases and J 1 base, leaving 13 bases between the germline ends. Germline lookup yields CDR1 SGHRS and CDR2 YFSETQ.

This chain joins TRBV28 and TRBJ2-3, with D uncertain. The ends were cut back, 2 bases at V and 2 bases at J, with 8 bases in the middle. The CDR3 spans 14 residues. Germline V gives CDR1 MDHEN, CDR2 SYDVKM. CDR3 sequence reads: CASSLPVLTDTQYF. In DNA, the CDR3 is TGTGCCAGCAGTTTACCCGTTCTCACAGATACGCAGTATTTT. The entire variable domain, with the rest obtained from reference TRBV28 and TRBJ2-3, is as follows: DVKVTQSSRYLVKRTGEKVFLECVQDMDHENMFWYRQDPGLGLRLIYFSYDVKMKEKGDIPEGYSVSREKKERFSLILESASTNQTSMYLCASSLPVLTDTQYFGPGTRLTVL.

CDR3 residues: CASSELNRGRRIGYTF. The CDR3 DNA sequence: TGTGCCAGCAGTGAGTTAAACAGGGGGCGAAGGATTGGCTACACCTTC. V is TRBV27 and J is TRBJ1-2, with 9 bases matching TRBD1. Germline values: CDR1 MNHEY, CDR2 SMNVEV (reference sequence). The CDR3 covers 16 residues. The ends lost 5 bases at V and 7 bases at J; junction bases unmatched: 14.

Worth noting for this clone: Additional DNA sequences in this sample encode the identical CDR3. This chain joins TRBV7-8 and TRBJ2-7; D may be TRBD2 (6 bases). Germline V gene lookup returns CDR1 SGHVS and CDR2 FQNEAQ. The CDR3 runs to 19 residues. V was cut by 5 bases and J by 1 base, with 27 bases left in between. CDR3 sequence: CASSPLVTGVSFISYEQYF. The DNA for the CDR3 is TGTGCCAGCAGCCCCTTGGTGACGGGAGTTAGCTTTATATCCTACGAGCAGTACTTC.

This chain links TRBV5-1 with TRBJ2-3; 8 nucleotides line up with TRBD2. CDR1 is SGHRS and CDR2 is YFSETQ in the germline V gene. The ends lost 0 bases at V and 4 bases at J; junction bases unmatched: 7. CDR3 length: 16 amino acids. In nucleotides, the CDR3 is TGCGCCAGCAGCTTGGCCCTCGCGGGGGGTTCAGATACGCAGTATTTT. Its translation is CASSLALAGGSDTQYF.

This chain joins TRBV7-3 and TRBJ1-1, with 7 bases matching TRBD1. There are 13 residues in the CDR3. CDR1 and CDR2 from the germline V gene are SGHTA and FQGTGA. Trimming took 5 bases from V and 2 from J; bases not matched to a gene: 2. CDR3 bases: TGTGCCAGCAGCAGACAGGGCAACACTGAAGCTTTCTTT. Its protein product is CASSRQGNTEAFF.

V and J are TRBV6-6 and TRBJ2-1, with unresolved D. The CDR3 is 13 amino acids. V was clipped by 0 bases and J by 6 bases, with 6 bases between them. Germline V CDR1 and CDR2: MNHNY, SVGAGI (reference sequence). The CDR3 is CASSYSKTNEQFF. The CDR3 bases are TGTGCCAGCAGTTACTCGAAGACCAATGAGCAGTTCTTC.

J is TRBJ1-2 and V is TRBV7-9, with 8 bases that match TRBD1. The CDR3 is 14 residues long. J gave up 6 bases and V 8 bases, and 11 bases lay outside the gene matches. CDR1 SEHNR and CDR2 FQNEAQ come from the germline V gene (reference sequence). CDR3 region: CASSIGQGLNGYTF. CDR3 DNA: TGTGCCAGCTCGATCGGACAGGGATTGAATGGCTACACCTTC.